The clone carrying this TCR beta chain came up many times. As yet, its antigen is unknown. These data originate in a study of T-cell memory formation after mild COVID-19. General study results and limits: There was no confirmation that second-wave clones peaking on day 37 were SARS-CoV-2 specific.

TCRdb reprocessed the 5' RACE reads with MiXCR, giving one entry per CDR3 protein. This sample yields roughly 170,000 distinct CDR3 sequences, of which around a sixth are seen a single time; roughly 3.9% belongs to the top ten. Germline V gene sequence: CDR1 SGHTA, CDR2 FQGNSA. V shed 1 base and J shed 8 bases, with 15 bases lying between them. The CDR3 runs to 15 residues. Sequences were obtained from PBMCs or a T cell subset sorted from them (not recorded which). This clonotype was obtained from a man younger than 30 who had mild COVID-19 (a few samples of this study predate the infection). Cell type and time point are not known. This rearrangement joins TRBV7-2 to TRBJ2-1; D might be TRBD1 (6 bases). As DNA, the CDR3 is TGTGCCAGCAGCTTAGGTCGGGGACAACTCGATGAGCAGTTCTTC. This gives the protein CASSLGRGQLDEQFF.